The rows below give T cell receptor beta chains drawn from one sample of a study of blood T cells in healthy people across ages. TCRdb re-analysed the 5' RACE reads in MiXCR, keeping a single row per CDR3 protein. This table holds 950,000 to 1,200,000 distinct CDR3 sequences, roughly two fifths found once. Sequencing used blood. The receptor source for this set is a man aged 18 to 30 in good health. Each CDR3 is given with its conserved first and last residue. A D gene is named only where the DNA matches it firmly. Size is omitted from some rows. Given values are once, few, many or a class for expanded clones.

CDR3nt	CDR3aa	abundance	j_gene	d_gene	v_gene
TGCGCCAGCAGCTCGCGACAGGGTAATAAGAATGAGCAGTACTTC	CASSSRQGNKNEQYF	NA	TRBJ2-5	TRBD1	TRBV14
TGTGCCAGCAGTATTAACAGGGGACAGCCCCAGCATTTT	CASSINRGQPQHF	few	TRBJ1-5	TRBD1	TRBV6-5
TGCAGCCCAACCCAGAGCGTGGTGCGAAATGAGCAGTTCTTC	CSPTQSVVRNEQFF	NA	TRBJ2-1	NA	TRBV29-1
TGTGCCAGCAGCCTTATTGGGGGGGGCTGCACAGATACGCAGTATTTT	CASSLIGGGCTDTQYF	NA	TRBJ2-3	NA	TRBV21-1
TGCGCCAGCAGCCAAGATGTGCGTCAGCCCCAGCATTTT	CASSQDVRQPQHF	NA	TRBJ1-5	NA	TRBV4-3
TGCGCCAGCAGCTTGGCCAGGGTGGACGGGGAGCTGTTTTTT	CASSLARVDGELFF	NA	TRBJ2-2	NA	TRBV5-1
TGTGCCACCAGGGACAGGAACTATGGCTACACCTTC	CATRDRNYGYTF	NA	TRBJ1-2	TRBD1	TRBV27
TGCGCCAGCAGCCAAGGGCGGGGCGTCTATGGCTACACCTTC	CASSQGRGVYGYTF	NA	TRBJ1-2	NA	TRBV4-3
TGTGCCAGCAGTTCGCTTAGGGGGGGTCGGCATTTT	CASSSLRGGRHF	NA	TRBJ1-5	NA	TRBV12-3/TRBV12-4
TGTGCCAGCAGTTACTCGAAGGGGTACGGGCACTACGAGCAGTACTTC	CASSYSKGYGHYEQYF	NA	TRBJ2-7	NA	TRBV6-2/TRBV6-3
TGCAGTGCTACAAGGGACAGAACCGGGGAGCTGTTTTTT	CSATRDRTGELFF	few	TRBJ2-2	TRBD1	TRBV20-1
TGTGCCAGCGCCACGGTCAATGAGCAGTTCTTC	CASATVNEQFF	few	TRBJ2-1	NA	TRBV3-1
TGCAGCGTTGAGGTCCCGGGACAGGGGGTTGTGGCTTTCTTT	CSVEVPGQGVVAFF	NA	TRBJ1-1	TRBD1	TRBV29-1
TGTGCCAGTATCCGGCCACAAGAGACCCAGTACTTC	CASIRPQETQYF	many	TRBJ2-5	NA	TRBV2
TGTGCCAGCAGTTACGTCGGGGGTGGCCTCTATGGCTACACCTTC	CASSYVGGGLYGYTF	NA	TRBJ1-2	NA	TRBV6-5
TGTGCCAGCAGCTCCATGTTTGAGGGACTAGCGGGGGGGCTTGATACGCAGTATTTT	CASSSMFEGLAGGLDTQYF	NA	TRBJ2-3	TRBD2	TRBV6-1
TGTGCCAGCAGTTCGACTAGCCCTATCAATGAGCAGTACTTC	CASSSTSPINEQYF	NA	TRBJ2-7	TRBD2	TRBV6-1
TGCAGTGCTAGTGCCTTCGAGGCTAGCGGGGGGAACACAGATACGCAGTATTTT	CSASAFEASGGNTDTQYF	NA	TRBJ2-3	TRBD2	TRBV20-1
TGTGCCAGCAGTTTCGAGGGACGGGAGGGCTACACCTTC	CASSFEGREGYTF	few	TRBJ1-2	NA	TRBV27
TGCAGTGCTAGAGATTGGGGCCGAAACTATGGCTACACCTTC	CSARDWGRNYGYTF	few	TRBJ1-2	NA	TRBV20-1
TGCAGTGCTGGCGCTCGTTACAATGAGCAGTACTTC	CSAGARYNEQYF	NA	TRBJ2-5	NA	TRBV20-1
TGTGCCAGTAGTACGGGTTTTTACGATCAGCCCCAGCATTTT	CASSTGFYDQPQHF	NA	TRBJ1-5	NA	TRBV19
TGTGCCAGCAGCCGACAGAGGGAAGGGGAGCTGTTTTTT	CASSRQREGELFF	few	TRBJ2-2	NA	TRBV7-3
TGCGCCAGCAGATTATCCCAGGGTGCGGGAGAGACCCAGTACTTC	CASRLSQGAGETQYF	NA	TRBJ2-5	NA	TRBV5-1
TGTGCCAGCAGAAGATTTGCTAATGAAAAACTGTTTTTT	CASRRFANEKLFF	NA	TRBJ1-4	NA	TRBV7-6
TGTGCCAGCAGCCCACGGGACAGGGTTGGAGGCTACACCTTC	CASSPRDRVGGYTF	once	TRBJ1-2	TRBD1	TRBV7-2
TGTGCCATCAGTGAGTCGTCGGGCACTGAAGCTTTCTTT	CAISESSGTEAFF	few	TRBJ1-1	NA	TRBV10-3
TGTGCCAGCACCGAGGGGAACACTGAAGCTTTCTTT	CASTEGNTEAFF	NA	TRBJ1-1	NA	TRBV7-3
TGCAGTGCTAGTGGTGGGAGTGGCGCTTTCTTT	CSASGGSGAFF	NA	TRBJ1-1	NA	TRBV20-1
TGTGCCAGCAGTTTACGGGTCAGAAACAATGAGCAGTACTTC	CASSLRVRNNEQYF	few	TRBJ2-7	NA	TRBV12-3/TRBV12-4
TGTGCCAGCAGCGGAAGAACTAGCGGGGGATCCACAGATACGCAGTATTTT	CASSGRTSGGSTDTQYF	few	TRBJ2-3	TRBD2	TRBV9
TGTGCCAGCAGCCCCAATTCCAGGGGGCGTCCAGATACGCAGTATTTT	CASSPNSRGRPDTQYF	NA	TRBJ2-3	TRBD1	TRBV9
TGTGCCAGCAGTGAACTAGCCAAAAACATTCAGTACTTC	CASSELAKNIQYF	few	TRBJ2-4	NA	TRBV12-3/TRBV12-4
TGTGCCAGCAGGGCTTGGGCCAGGAGGAACACTGAAGCTTTCTTT	CASRAWARRNTEAFF	few	TRBJ1-1	NA	TRBV27
TGCGCCAGCAGCCCTTGGGAGGGTACAGATACGCAGTATTTT	CASSPWEGTDTQYF	NA	TRBJ2-3	TRBD2	TRBV5-1
TGTGCCAGCAGACTGACGGGGGCCCACTATGGCTACACCTTC	CASRLTGAHYGYTF	few	TRBJ1-2	NA	TRBV12-3/TRBV12-4
TGTGCCAGCAGTGAGGAGGGTTACACCTTC	CASSEEGYTF	NA	TRBJ1-2	NA	TRBV7-2
TGTGCCAGCAGTTACTCTCCTGACAGGGGGAAAGAGACCCAGTACTTC	CASSYSPDRGKETQYF	few	TRBJ2-5	TRBD1	TRBV6-5
TGTGCCAGCAGTGACCGGACAGAGGGGCAGCCCCAGCATTTT	CASSDRTEGQPQHF	NA	TRBJ1-5	NA	TRBV6-4
TGTGCCAGCAGCCAAGATCGCGGGATTCTTGCGGAGCTGTTTTTT	CASSQDRGILAELFF	few	TRBJ2-2	NA	TRBV4-2
TGCGCCAGCAGCCAAGTGGGGACAGTCTATAATTCACCCCTCCACTTT	CASSQVGTVYNSPLHF	NA	TRBJ1-6	TRBD1	TRBV4-1
TGTGCCAGCAGTTATGAGATCAATCAGCCCCAGCATTTT	CASSYEINQPQHF	many	TRBJ1-5	NA	TRBV6-6
TGTGCCAGCAGCCGAGGCGGGCTGAGCTCCTACAATGAGCAGTTCTTC	CASSRGGLSSYNEQFF	NA	TRBJ2-1	NA	TRBV3-1
TGTGCCAGCAGTTTGCTTCCGGGCCCGGGGGTCAATGAGCAGTACTTC	CASSLLPGPGVNEQYF	NA	TRBJ2-7	NA	TRBV27
TGTGCCAGCAGTGACTTGGACCTACGGGATACGCAGTATTTT	CASSDLDLRDTQYF	few	TRBJ2-3	NA	TRBV6-2/TRBV6-3
TGTGCCAGCCAGCCCACGGCTTTGAACACTGAAGCTTTCTTT	CASQPTALNTEAFF	NA	TRBJ1-1	NA	TRBV5-6
TGCAGCGTGAAGACGAGCAGAGCCAAAAACATTCAGTACTTC	CSVKTSRAKNIQYF	NA	TRBJ2-4	NA	TRBV29-1
TGTGCCAGCAGTTTAGGACTAGCGGGAGTGCGGGAGCAGTTCTTC	CASSLGLAGVREQFF	NA	TRBJ2-1	TRBD2	TRBV11-1
TGTGCTAGTGGTTCGTCCCGGTCCGGCCTCCACAATGAGCAGTTCTTC	CASGSSRSGLHNEQFF	NA	TRBJ2-1	NA	TRBV12-5
TGCGCCAGCAGCCAAGGAAAGGGTCCAGAGACCCAGTACTTC	CASSQGKGPETQYF	few	TRBJ2-5	NA	TRBV4-1
TGTGCCAGTTCCGGCCAACCGGGACAGATGAACACTGAAGCTTTCTTT	CASSGQPGQMNTEAFF	many	TRBJ1-1	TRBD1	TRBV7-2
TGCAGTGCTAGAGATAGCAGGGGCGCGGGCACTGAAGCTTTCTTT	CSARDSRGAGTEAFF	NA	TRBJ1-1	NA	TRBV20-1
TGTGCCAGCAGCAAAGGCGGGGCGGGGGGGTACAATGAGCAGTTCTTC	CASSKGGAGGYNEQFF	once	TRBJ2-1	NA	TRBV21-1
TGTGCCAGCAGCCAAGGGGGGGCGTCGCGTGAGCAGTTCTTC	CASSQGGASREQFF	few	TRBJ2-1	NA	TRBV3-1